Each of the 17 T cell receptor beta chains below was sequenced from the same sample in a study of early T cells in non-severe SARS-CoV-2 infection. TCRdb redid the calling of the 5' RACE reads with MiXCR, one entry per CDR3 protein. The sample consists of about 97,000 distinct CDR3 sequences, about 11% of them appearing once. The input for sequencing was whole blood, taken at baseline. Receptor source: an adult who was a healthcare worker with PCR-confirmed SARS-CoV-2 infection or an uninfected control (not recorded which).

The J gene is TRBJ2-7, the V gene TRBV20-1, with 8 nucleotides matching TRBD1. The CDR3 length is 17 residues. V was clipped by 6 bases and J by 3 bases; unmatched bases: 19. CDR1 DFQATT and CDR2 SNEGSKA come from the germline V gene (reference sequence). The CDR3 sequence is CSASKPGGAGGYYEQYF. As DNA, the CDR3 is TGCAGTGCGTCAAAGCCAGGGGGCGCCGGTGGCTACTACGAGCAGTACTTC.

This clonotype was counted a few times. The genes are TRBV29-1 and TRBJ2-2; D gene unclear. Germline-derived CDR1 and CDR2 are SQVTM and ANQGSEA. V was trimmed by 6 bases and J by 0 bases, leaving 8 bases between them. The CDR3 is 13 residues long. For the CDR3, the DNA is TGCAGCGTGGCAGGCACGAACACCGGGGAGCTGTTTTTT. Translation: CSVAGTNTGELFF.

In regard to this clonotype: A single base separates this from a much larger clone, so it may be a read error. Likely a read error: the CDR3 ends without its conserved phenylalanine or tryptophan. V usage is TRBV4-1 and J usage is TRBJ2-7, with 8 bases that match TRBD1. The V segment lost 3 bases and the J segment 3 bases; nucleotides outside the gene matches: 4. The CDR3 totals 14 residues. Germline lookup yields CDR1 MGHRA and CDR2 YSYEKL. Here the CDR3 reads CASSHDRGFYEQYL. CDR3 nucleotides: TGCGCCAGCAGCCATGACAGGGGCTTCTACGAGCAGTACCTC.

There are many counts of this clonotype. This chain joins TRBV10-3 and TRBJ1-1; 7 bases are shared with TRBD1. The germline V gene encodes CDR1 ENHRY and CDR2 SYGVKD. The CDR3 consists of 12 residues. V shed 2 bases and J 7 bases; nucleotides not matched to a gene: 1. The CDR3 DNA reads TGTGCCATCAGTGAGAGGACAGGTGAAGCTTTCTTT. Translated: CAISERTGEAFF.

This clonotype was observed a single time. This chain uses TRBV9 with TRBJ2-1; weak D call: TRBD2 (6 bases). Germline CDR1 is SGDLS and CDR2 is YYNGEE. Trimming cost V 5 bases and J 4 bases, with 16 bases left between them. There are 15 residues in the CDR3. CDR3 protein: CASRSSGRAYNEQFF. CDR3 coding DNA: TGTGCCAGCAGGTCAAGCGGGCGAGCTTACAATGAGCAGTTCTTC.

The V call is TRBV29-1, the J call TRBJ2-1; D may be TRBD1 or TRBD2 (5 bases each). Trimming removed 4 bases from V and 6 bases from J, with 13 bases in between. The CDR3 is 13 amino acids. Germline CDR1 reads SQVTM; CDR2 reads ANQGSEA. In DNA, the CDR3 is TGCAGCGTTGGGATTGGGGGTGGCAATGAGCAGTTCTTC. Translated: CSVGIGGGNEQFF.

The sample holds a few counts of this clonotype. An end of the junction differs from the germline gene, which may be a read error. This chain links TRBV14 with TRBJ2-3; 9 bases align to TRBD2. The CDR3 spans 12 residues. Germline CDR1 is SGHDN and CDR2 is FVKESK. CDR3: CASSFTSGWLHF. The CDR3 bases are TGTGCCAGCAGCTTTACTAGCGGGTGGCTGCATTTT.

The sample holds many counts of this clonotype. The chain carries TRBV18 and TRBJ2-1; D is possibly TRBD2 (6 bases). CDR1 is KGHSH and CDR2 is LQKENI in the germline V gene. CDR3 length: 13 amino acids. The ends were cut back, 4 bases at V and 5 bases at J, with 9 bases in the middle. CDR3 residues: CASSRGGDNEQFF. In nucleotides, the CDR3 is TGTGCCAGCTCACGGGGAGGTGACAATGAGCAGTTCTTC.

This sequence joins TRBV18 and TRBJ2-4; either TRBD1 or TRBD2 may fit D (6 bases each). This CDR3 has 15 residues. Trimming removed 0 bases at V and 2 bases at J, with 8 bases between. Germline V gene lookup returns CDR1 KGHSH and CDR2 LQKENI. This CDR3 is CASSPPGGSKNIQYF. DNA for the CDR3: TGTGCCAGCTCACCACCAGGGGGGTCCAAAAACATTCAGTACTTC.

This clonotype has more than one count but fewer than ten. The chain has TRBV5-1 and TRBJ2-2, with unresolved D. Germline lookup yields CDR1 SGHRS and CDR2 YFSETQ. The CDR3 covers 14 residues. The V end lost 0 bases, the J end lost 3 bases, and 6 bases lay between the germline ends. CDR3 amino acids: CASSLALDTGELFF. The CDR3 DNA sequence: TGCGCCAGCAGCTTGGCACTTGACACCGGGGAGCTGTTTTTT.

The rearrangement uses TRBV11-3 and TRBJ2-1, with D perhaps assigned TRBD1 or TRBD2 (7 bases each). V lost 5 bases and J 4 bases, leaving 15 bases between the germline ends. The CDR3 has 15 residues. The germline CDR1 and CDR2 sequences are SGHNT and YENEEA. CDR3 amino acids: CASSQGGAGYNEQFF. CDR3 DNA sequence: TGTGCCAGCAGCCAGGGGGGGGCAGGGTACAATGAGCAGTTCTTC.

This clonotype was found a few times. The V and J genes are TRBV7-2 and TRBJ2-2; 10 bases agree with TRBD2. V gave up 4 bases and J gave up 7 bases; unmatched junction bases: 6. CDR3 size: 15 residues. The germline V gene encodes CDR1 SGHTA and CDR2 FQGNSA. DNA of the CDR3: TGTGCCAGCAGCTGGGCTAGCGGGGGAGGCGGGGAGCTGTTTTTT. Residues: CASSWASGGGGELFF.

This clonotype appeared many times. This sequence joins TRBV7-9 and TRBJ1-1, with no clear D. Trimming shortened V by 6 bases and J by 1 base, and 9 bases separated the two germline ends. Germline V lookup: CDR1 SEHNR, CDR2 FQNEAQ (reference sequence). The CDR3 consists of 13 residues. CDR3 coding DNA: TGTGCCAGCAGTTTTCCGGCGAACACTGAAGCTTTCTTT. It translates to CASSFPANTEAFF.

The chain recombines TRBV5-4 with TRBJ1-2; weak D call: TRBD1 (5 bases). The CDR3 has 13 amino acids. V shed 4 bases and J shed 7 bases, with 14 bases lying between them. Germline V CDR1 and CDR2: SGHNT, YYREEE (reference sequence). CDR3 loop: CASSPWAGSGYTF. CDR3 nucleotides: TGTGCCAGCAGCCCCTGGGCAGGGTCTGGCTACACCTTC.

This clonotype was counted a few times. This sequence joins TRBV6-5 and TRBJ2-7; TRBD1 might be the D (5 bases). Germline assignment: CDR1 MNHEY and CDR2 SVGAGI. The CDR3 sequence is 13 residues long. V lost 0 bases, J lost 6 bases, and 9 bases lay in between. Here the CDR3 reads CASSYSPRVEQYF. Here the CDR3 DNA reads TGTGCCAGCAGTTACTCTCCCAGGGTCGAGCAGTACTTC.

The chain combines TRBV7-2 with TRBJ1-1; D is uncertain. The germline gives CDR1 SGHTA, CDR2 FQGNSA. CDR3 length equals 14 residues. V was trimmed by 6 bases and J by 5 bases, leaving 16 bases between them. The CDR3 coding sequence is TGTGCCAGCAGTTTTAGGCCTCTAGGGACTGAAGCTTTCTTT. This encodes CASSFRPLGTEAFF.

In its sample, this clonotype was seen many times. The J gene is TRBJ2-4, the V gene TRBV7-9; no clear D. This CDR3 has 16 residues. The V end was cut by 5 bases, the J end by 1 base, with 15 bases between. CDR1 SEHNR and CDR2 FQNEAQ come from the germline V gene (reference sequence). The CDR3 loop is CASSPDQREAKNIQYF. CDR3 DNA: TGTGCCAGCAGCCCCGACCAACGCGAGGCCAAAAACATTCAGTACTTC.